This T cell receptor (beta chain) originates from a study of T-cell memory formation after mild COVID-19. Turning to the study itself: Largely donor-specific sequence clusters came from a couple of donors.

TCR alpha and TCR beta cDNA libraries carrying sample barcodes and UMIs came from 5'RACE with constant-segment primers. TCRdb reanalysed the 5' RACE reads using MiXCR and keeps one entry per CDR3 protein. Of more than 400,000 distinct CDR3 sequences listed, around a sixth are singletons. This clonotype has a count of ten or more. Its antigen is unidentified. CDR1 is LGHNA, CDR2 YSLEER, per germline. V shed 0 bases and J shed 0 bases, with 14 bases lying between them. The CDR3 consists of 17 residues. The study, taken as a whole, reports: Clones shrinking from day 15 to 85 showed even CD4/CD8 mixes; later expanders tilted CD4+. Most CD4+ clones that shrank were in CM and EM, while CD8+ ones turned up in EMRA.

This clonotype originated in an adult woman who had mild COVID-19 (a few samples of this study predate the infection). Cell type and time point are not known. This rearrangement joins TRBV4-3 to TRBJ2-5; a weak D match, TRBD1 (6 bases). Sequenced material: PBMCs or a T cell subset sorted from them (not recorded which). The CDR3 spells CASSQDLGTRDQETQYF. The DNA of the CDR3 is TGCGCCAGCAGCCAAGATCTCGGGACACGAGACCAAGAGACCCAGTACTTC.